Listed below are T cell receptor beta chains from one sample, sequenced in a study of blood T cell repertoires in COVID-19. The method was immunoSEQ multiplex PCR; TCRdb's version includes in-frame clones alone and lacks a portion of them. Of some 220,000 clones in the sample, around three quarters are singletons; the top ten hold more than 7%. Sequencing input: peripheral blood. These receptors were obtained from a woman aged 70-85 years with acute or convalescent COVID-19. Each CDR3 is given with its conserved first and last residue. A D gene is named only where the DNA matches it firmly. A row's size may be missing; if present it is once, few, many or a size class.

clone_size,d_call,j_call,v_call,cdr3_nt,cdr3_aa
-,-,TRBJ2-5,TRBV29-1,TGCAGTGTATCCCTTACGGGGATCGAGACCCAGTACTTC,CSVSLTGIETQYF
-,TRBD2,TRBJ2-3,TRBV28,TGTGCCAGCTACCCGGGGGGGCATCGAAAAGATACGCAGTATTTT,CASYPGGHRKDTQYF
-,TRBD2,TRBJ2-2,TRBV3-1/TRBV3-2,TGTGCCAGCAGCCTTAGCGGGGGGACCGGGGAGCTGTTTTTT,CASSLSGGTGELFF
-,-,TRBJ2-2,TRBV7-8,TGTGCCAGCAGCTTAATTTTCCAGACCGGGGAGCTGTTTTTT,CASSLIFQTGELFF
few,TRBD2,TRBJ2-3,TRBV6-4,TGTGCCAGCAGTGACGGGACTAGCGGGGGTAGCACAGATACGCAGTATTTT,CASSDGTSGGSTDTQYF
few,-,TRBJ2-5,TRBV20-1,TGCAGTGCTTTCAAAGAGACCCAGTACTTC,CSAFKETQYF
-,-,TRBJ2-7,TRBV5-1,TGCGCCAGCAGCTTGGAGGGGTTCTACGAGCAGTACTTC,CASSLEGFYEQYF
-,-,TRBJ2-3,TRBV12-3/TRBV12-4,TGTGCCAGCAGTTTAGCGCGGACAGATACGCAGTATTTT,CASSLARTDTQYF
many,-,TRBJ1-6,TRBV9,TGTGCCGGCCTTACACCCCTCCACTTT,CAGLTPLHF
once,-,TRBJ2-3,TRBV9,TGTGCCAGCAGCCGAGGGCTCCGGGGGGATACGCAGTATTTT,CASSRGLRGDTQYF
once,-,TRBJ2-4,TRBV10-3,TGTGCCATCAGCATTGGAGGGGTAGCCAAAAACATTCAGTACTTC,CAISIGGVAKNIQYF
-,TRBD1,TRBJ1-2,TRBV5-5,TGTGCCAGCAGCTTGGCAGCCAGGGACAGAACTAACTATGGCTACACCTTC,CASSLAARDRTNYGYTF
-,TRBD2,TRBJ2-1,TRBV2,TGTGCCAGCAAGGTGGTGACTAGCGGGGGGGCCACTAGAAACAATGAGCAGTTCTTC,CASKVVTSGGATRNNEQFF
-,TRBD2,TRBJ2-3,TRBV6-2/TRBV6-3,TGTGCCAGCAGTCCCGGACTAGCGGGGGTCACAGATACGCAGTATTTT,CASSPGLAGVTDTQYF
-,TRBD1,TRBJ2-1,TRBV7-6,TGTGCCAGCAGCGCCAAACGCCCGGGACAGGGGTCGGCGTCCTACAATGAGCAGTTCTTC,CASSAKRPGQGSASYNEQFF
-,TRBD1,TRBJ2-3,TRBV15,TGTGCCACCAGCAGAGATTTTTACTCCGGGACAGGGATTTTCACAGATACGCAGTATTTT,CATSRDFYSGTGIFTDTQYF
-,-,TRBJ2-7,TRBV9,TGTGCCAGCAGCGTAGGGGACTCCTTCTACGAGCAGTACTTC,CASSVGDSFYEQYF
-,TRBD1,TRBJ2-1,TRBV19,TGTGCCAGTAGTACAGGACAGGGGGCGCGTTTCGGTGAGCAGTTCTTC,CASSTGQGARFGEQFF
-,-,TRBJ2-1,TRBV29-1,TGCAGCGTCCAAATGGGGGGCTCCTACAATGAGCAGTTCTTC,CSVQMGGSYNEQFF
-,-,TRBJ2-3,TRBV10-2,TGCGCCAGCAGTGATTTAAGAACAGCCTTCACAGATACGCAGTATTTT,CASSDLRTAFTDTQYF
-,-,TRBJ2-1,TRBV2,TGTGCCAGCATTCGGGACTGGGCAAACAATGAGCAGTTCTTC,CASIRDWANNEQFF
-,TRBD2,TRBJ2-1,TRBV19,TGTGCCAGTAGATATGGGACTAGCGGGGTCGATGAGCAGTTCTTC,CASRYGTSGVDEQFF
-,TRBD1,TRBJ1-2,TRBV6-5,TGTGCCAGCAGGCGGGACAGCACTAACTATGGCTACACCTTC,CASRRDSTNYGYTF
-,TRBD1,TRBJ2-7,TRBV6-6,TGTGCCAGCAGTTCGGTCAGACAGGGTGACGAGCAGTACTTC,CASSSVRQGDEQYF
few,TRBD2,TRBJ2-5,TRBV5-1,TGCGCCAGCAGCGGTCAAGCGGGGGGCGAGACCCAGTACTTC,CASSGQAGGETQYF
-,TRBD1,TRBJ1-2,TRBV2,TGTGCCAGCAGAAACGGACAGGGAAGAGGTGGCTACACCTTC,CASRNGQGRGGYTF
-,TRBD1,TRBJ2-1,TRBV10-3,TGTGCCATCCACGGACAGGGGAAATACAATGAGCAGTTCTTC,CAIHGQGKYNEQFF
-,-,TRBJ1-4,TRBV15,TGTGCGCGGGGACTACTTAATGAAAAACTGTTTTTT,CARGLLNEKLFF
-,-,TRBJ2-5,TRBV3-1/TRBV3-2,TGTGCCAGCAGTCAGCTAGAAGAGACCCAGTACTTC,CASSQLEETQYF
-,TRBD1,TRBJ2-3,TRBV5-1,TGCGCCAGCAGCTTGTCCAGGGGGATCACAGATACGCAGTATTTT,CASSLSRGITDTQYF
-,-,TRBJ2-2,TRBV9,TGTGCCAGCAGCCAGGGACATCAGAACACCGGGGAGCTGTTTTTT,CASSQGHQNTGELFF